The rows below give T cell receptor beta chains drawn from one sample of a study of cytomegalovirus exposure and HLA in healthy donors. Profiling relied on immunoSEQ multiplex PCR, and the TCRdb table lists in-frame clones only, not all of them. The sample contains 130,000 to 150,000 clones, 80% of which appear only once. The sequenced sample was PBMCs. These TCRs come from a man in his forties in good health and CMV-seronegative. Each CDR3 is given without its conserved first and last residue. Fields, in order: V gene, J gene, CDR3 protein.

V: TRBV25-1; J: TRBJ1-2; CDR3: ASSDSGATNYGYT
V: TRBV7-2; J: TRBJ2-3; CDR3: ASSLWGGLAGDTQY
V: TRBV27; J: TRBJ1-5; CDR3: ASSSQGLIQPQH
V: TRBV19; J: TRBJ1-2; CDR3: ASSIEWYGYT
V: TRBV28; J: TRBJ2-7; CDR3: ATGQGSYEQY
V: TRBV5-1; J: TRBJ2-6; CDR3: ASSLAPIGQGSSGANVLT
V: TRBV6-5; J: TRBJ1-5; CDR3: ASSSVESNQPQH
V: TRBV6-5; J: TRBJ1-5; CDR3: ASSYSQSFQPQH
V: TRBV6-5; J: TRBJ2-7; CDR3: ASGRQGGYEQY
V: TRBV19; J: TRBJ2-4; CDR3: ASSISGRENIQY
V: TRBV6-1; J: TRBJ1-6; CDR3: ASSDTGEGNSPLH
V: TRBV6-4; J: TRBJ1-5; CDR3: ASSMRKNQPQH
V: TRBV18; J: TRBJ2-2; CDR3: ASSPTGFPGELF
V: TRBV19; J: TRBJ2-5; CDR3: ASGTGVVETQY
V: TRBV27; J: TRBJ1-6; CDR3: ASGETGLGSPLH
V: TRBV6-5; J: TRBJ2-7; CDR3: ASSTPNGGSYEQY
V: TRBV28; J: TRBJ2-5; CDR3: ASSSLIQETQY
V: TRBV5-1; J: TRBJ1-4; CDR3: ASGVGGVTNEKLF
V: TRBV28; J: TRBJ1-3; CDR3: ASRTGAGNTIY
V: TRBV15; J: TRBJ1-3; CDR3: ATSRPGEPSGNTIY
V: TRBV6-5; J: TRBJ1-2; CDR3: ASSETGISGYT
V: TRBV5-1; J: -; CDR3: ASSSQGYEQY